This T cell receptor beta chain was retrieved from a study of long-term antiretroviral therapy in people with HIV. Findings and limits, study-wide: Comparison with controls showed narrower CDR3 length ranges in HIV repertoires.

The assay used was immunoSEQ (version v3.0), run at survey level. The protocol was immunoSEQ multiplex PCR, while the TCRdb copy is restricted to in-frame clones and leaves out a portion. The sample has approximately 14,000 clones, about four fifths seen once. This CDR3 region has 15 residues. Trimming removed 2 bases from V and 2 bases from J, with 16 bases in between. CDR1 and CDR2 from the germline V gene are GTSNPN and SVGIG (reference sequence). About this clone: The antigen is not known.

Before DNA extraction, about 1-11 million cryopreserved PBMC were held in the samples. The chain links TRBV30 to TRBJ2-7, with D perhaps matching TRBD2 (6 bases). Sample: unsorted PBMCs, taken just before starting antiretroviral therapy. The sequence derives from a man aged 35 to 55 with HIV. The CDR3 sequence is CAWSPRLVHTYEQYF. The CDR3 DNA reads TGTGCCTGGAGTCCTCGACTAGTACATACCTACGAGCAGTACTTC.